Listed below are T cell receptor beta chains from one sample, sequenced in a study of spatial heterogeneity in lung cancer. In TCRdb, the 5' RACE reads were re-called with MiXCR into one record per CDR3 protein. Altogether roughly 32,000 distinct CDR3 sequences are present, less than 11% being singletons, with the ten largest covering approximately 30%. The sample consisted of PBMCs, taken at follow-up. These receptors all stem from a female donor with early-stage non-small cell lung cancer. Both conserved end residues are part of each CDR3. Each record gives: J gene, clone size, V gene, D gene, CDR3 protein, CDR3 DNA. The D gene is left open where the match is weak. Not every row has a clone size; where given, it reads once, few, many or a size class.

J: TRBJ2-2; size: many; V: TRBV2; D: .; CDR3: CASRADGNTGELFF; DNA: TGTGCCAGCAGAGCGGACGGGAACACCGGGGAGCTGTTTTTT
J: TRBJ2-3; size: .; V: TRBV20-1; D: .; CDR3: CSARVSSDSWDTQYF; DNA: TGCAGTGCTAGAGTTTCTAGCGACTCCTGGGATACGCAGTATTTT
J: TRBJ2-7; size: many; V: TRBV2; D: TRBD2; CDR3: CASRGLAGAYEQYF; DNA: TGTGCCAGCAGGGGACTAGCGGGGGCCTACGAGCAGTACTTC
J: TRBJ2-3; size: many; V: TRBV7-9; D: .; CDR3: CASSLRIRSTDTQYF; DNA: TGTGCCAGCAGCTTAAGGATACGCAGCACAGATACGCAGTATTTT
J: TRBJ2-2; size: .; V: TRBV20-1; D: TRBD1; CDR3: CSARQGWNGELFF; DNA: TGCAGTGCTCGACAGGGTTGGAACGGGGAGCTGTTTTTT
J: TRBJ2-1; size: .; V: TRBV29-1; D: .; CDR3: CSDRTYNEQFF; DNA: TGCAGCGACAGGACCTACAATGAGCAGTTCTTC
J: TRBJ2-3; size: few; V: TRBV5-5; D: .; CDR3: CASSPDAVGGDTQYF; DNA: TGTGCCAGCAGCCCCGACGCGGTTGGTGGAGATACGCAGTATTTT
J: TRBJ2-7; size: many; V: TRBV28; D: .; CDR3: CASGLQGLAYEQYF; DNA: TGTGCCAGCGGGCTACAGGGTTTGGCCTACGAGCAGTACTTC
J: TRBJ1-2; size: many; V: TRBV29-1; D: .; CDR3: CSAGTNYGYTF; DNA: TGCAGCGCTGGGACCAACTATGGCTACACCTTC
J: TRBJ2-1; size: many; V: TRBV12-3/TRBV12-4; D: TRBD2; CDR3: CASSLATGLAANNEQFF; DNA: TGTGCCAGCAGTTTAGCGACGGGACTAGCGGCTAACAATGAGCAGTTCTTC
J: TRBJ1-6; size: many; V: TRBV14; D: .; CDR3: CASSQDDSPLHF; DNA: TGTGCCAGCAGCCAAGATGATTCACCCCTCCACTTT
J: TRBJ2-7; size: once; V: TRBV19; D: .; CDR3: CASSPLGPNYEQYF; DNA: TGTGCCAGTAGCCCGTTAGGGCCAAACTACGAGCAGTACTTC
J: TRBJ1-2; size: once; V: TRBV14; D: .; CDR3: CASSHGTNYGYTF; DNA: TGTGCCAGCAGCCACGGGACAAACTATGGCTACACCTTC
J: TRBJ1-2; size: few; V: TRBV7-2; D: .; CDR3: CASSSREGVGGYTF; DNA: TGTGCCAGCAGCTCCCGGGAGGGGGTCGGCGGCTACACCTTC
J: TRBJ2-3; size: .; V: TRBV5-1; D: TRBD1; CDR3: CASSFGQAGDTQYF; DNA: TGCGCCAGCAGCTTCGGACAGGCCGGCGATACGCAGTATTTT
J: TRBJ2-5; size: .; V: TRBV11-2; D: .; CDR3: CASSSGKTQYF; DNA: TGTGCCAGCAGCTCAGGGAAGACCCAGTACTTC
J: TRBJ1-4; size: many; V: TRBV6-2/TRBV6-3; D: .; CDR3: CASSYFGVSGEKLFF; DNA: TGTGCCAGCAGTTACTTCGGGGTCTCAGGCGAAAAACTGTTTTTT
J: TRBJ2-3; size: many; V: TRBV5-6; D: .; CDR3: CASSLRSINTQYF; DNA: TGTGCCAGCAGCTTGCGGTCGATAAATACGCAGTATTTT
J: TRBJ2-5; size: many; V: TRBV7-2; D: .; CDR3: CASSLVSTAYQETQYF; DNA: TGTGCCAGCAGCTTAGTTTCGACAGCGTACCAAGAGACCCAGTACTTC
J: TRBJ2-5; size: .; V: TRBV7-7; D: .; CDR3: CASSEARTLQETQYF; DNA: TGTGCTAGCAGTGAGGCACGGACCCTCCAAGAGACCCAGTACTTC
J: TRBJ2-5; size: few; V: TRBV28; D: TRBD2; CDR3: CASSILADLQETQYF; DNA: TGTGCCAGCAGCATCCTAGCGGACCTGCAAGAGACCCAGTACTTC
J: TRBJ2-1; size: few; V: TRBV11-1; D: .; CDR3: CASRAESYNEQFF; DNA: TGTGCCAGCAGGGCAGAGTCCTACAATGAGCAGTTCTTC
J: TRBJ2-4; size: many; V: TRBV7-2; D: .; CDR3: CASSIQLGVSKNIQYF; DNA: TGTGCCAGCAGCATTCAGCTTGGGGTGTCCAAAAACATTCAGTACTTC
J: TRBJ2-7; size: .; V: TRBV20-1; D: .; CDR3: CSARDLSSSYEQYF; DNA: TGCAGTGCTAGAGATCTCTCGAGCTCCTACGAGCAGTACTTC
J: TRBJ1-6; size: many; V: TRBV28; D: .; CDR3: CASGTYNNSPLHF; DNA: TGTGCCAGTGGGACATACAATAATTCACCCCTCCACTTT
J: TRBJ2-7; size: many; V: TRBV20-1; D: .; CDR3: CSADGASSYEQYF; DNA: TGCAGTGCTGACGGAGCAAGCTCCTACGAGCAGTACTTC
J: TRBJ2-1; size: many; V: TRBV15; D: .; CDR3: CATSRERQNEQFF; DNA: TGTGCCACCAGCAGAGAGAGGCAAAATGAGCAGTTCTTC
J: TRBJ2-4; size: many; V: TRBV5-1; D: TRBD2; CDR3: CASSLATLAGGAKNIQYF; DNA: TGCGCCAGCAGCTTGGCCACCCTAGCGGGGGGAGCCAAAAACATTCAGTACTTC
J: TRBJ2-5; size: few; V: TRBV27; D: TRBD2; CDR3: CASSLSGGAGGTQYF; DNA: TGTGCCAGCAGTTTATCGGGAGGGGCCGGCGGGACCCAGTACTTC
J: TRBJ2-7; size: many; V: TRBV6-6; D: TRBD2; CDR3: CASSYSREGYEQYF; DNA: TGTGCCAGCAGTTACTCGAGGGAGGGCTACGAGCAGTACTTC
J: TRBJ2-5; size: .; V: TRBV28; D: TRBD1; CDR3: CASSAPWDRMETQYF; DNA: TGTGCCAGCAGTGCCCCATGGGACAGGATGGAGACCCAGTACTTC
J: TRBJ1-2; size: many; V: TRBV4-3; D: .; CDR3: CASSQVPGEPYGYTF; DNA: TGCGCCAGCAGCCAGGTTCCAGGGGAGCCCTATGGCTACACCTTC
J: TRBJ2-3; size: .; V: TRBV7-8; D: TRBD2; CDR3: CASSLRAGSTDTQYF; DNA: TGTGCCAGCAGCTTACGAGCGGGGAGCACAGATACGCAGTATTTT
J: TRBJ2-1; size: many; V: TRBV11-2; D: .; CDR3: CASSLDPGPNNEQFF; DNA: TGTGCCAGCAGCTTAGACCCAGGACCAAACAATGAGCAGTTCTTC
J: TRBJ2-3; size: many; V: TRBV5-4; D: .; CDR3: CASRTQGRTDTQYF; DNA: TGTGCCAGCAGAACCCAGGGGAGGACAGATACGCAGTATTTT
J: TRBJ2-1; size: many; V: TRBV6-5; D: .; CDR3: CASRGALSYNEQFF; DNA: TGTGCCAGCAGAGGGGCCCTCTCCTACAATGAGCAGTTCTTC
J: TRBJ1-4; size: .; V: TRBV20-1; D: TRBD1; CDR3: CSARTGGREKLFF; DNA: TGCAGTGCCAGGACAGGGGGTCGTGAAAAACTGTTTTTT
J: TRBJ2-1; size: many; V: TRBV7-3; D: TRBD1; CDR3: CASSQRTGDNEQFF; DNA: TGTGCCAGCAGCCAGAGGACAGGGGACAATGAGCAGTTCTTC
J: TRBJ2-1; size: many; V: TRBV6-2/TRBV6-3; D: .; CDR3: CASSYDLYNEQFF; DNA: TGTGCCAGCAGTTACGACCTTTACAATGAGCAGTTCTTC
J: TRBJ2-3; size: once; V: TRBV20-1; D: .; CDR3: CSARDLGGPDTQYF; DNA: TGCAGTGCTAGAGACCTGGGAGGACCAGATACGCAGTATTTT
J: TRBJ2-5; size: many; V: TRBV28; D: .; CDR3: CASRTGAVKTQYF; DNA: TGTGCCAGCAGAACGGGGGCGGTGAAGACCCAGTACTTC
J: TRBJ1-2; size: many; V: TRBV7-9; D: TRBD1; CDR3: CASRLDRQGDGYTF; DNA: TGTGCCAGCAGGCTGGACAGGCAGGGCGATGGCTACACCTTC
J: TRBJ1-1; size: .; V: TRBV6-1; D: .; CDR3: CASSEQGVTEAFF; DNA: TGTGCCAGCAGTGAACAGGGCGTCACTGAAGCTTTCTTT
J: TRBJ2-7; size: .; V: TRBV7-2; D: TRBD1; CDR3: CASSLQGAPGEQYF; DNA: TGTGCCAGCAGCCTACAGGGGGCGCCGGGCGAGCAGTACTTC
J: TRBJ2-3; size: many; V: TRBV7-2; D: .; CDR3: CASSLGRGSTDTQYF; DNA: TGTGCCAGCAGCTTGGGGCGGGGTAGCACAGATACGCAGTATTTT
J: TRBJ2-7; size: medium-sized; V: TRBV11-2; D: TRBD2; CDR3: CASSLVAGPYEQYF; DNA: TGTGCCAGCAGCTTAGTAGCGGGGCCCTACGAGCAGTACTTC
J: TRBJ2-5; size: .; V: TRBV20-1; D: TRBD2; CDR3: CSAIAGGSTETQYF; DNA: TGCAGTGCTATTGCGGGGGGATCTACCGAGACCCAGTACTTC